This T cell receptor (beta chain) was obtained from a study of Graves' ophthalmopathy and Graves' hyperthyroidism. The wider study: Researchers obtained peripheral blood at initial diagnosis, before any treatment had begun. Study observations and caveats: Ophthalmopathy and stable hyperthyroidism were discriminated by a 13-signature model, with over 85% sensitivity and approximately 77% specificity.

Where ophthalmopathy was present, donors had moderate-to-severe activity, CAS ≥3, NOSPECS ≥4 and duration under 3 months. To note about this clonotype: As yet, its antigen is unknown.

The CDR3 has 14 amino acids. Trimming removed 0 bases from V and 4 bases from J, with 12 bases in between. The germline gives CDR1 GTSNPN, CDR2 SVGIG (reference sequence). Transcripts of RNA were the source for amplifying TCR beta CDR3 regions. Amplification began with first-round RT-PCR using HTBI primers, then second-round multiplex PCR was performed. One entry per CDR3 protein, called by TCRdb with MiXCR from the multiplex PCR reads. The sample gives 450,000 or so distinct CDR3 sequences, around 15% of which show up once; about a tenth is in the top ten. The chain joins TRBV30 to TRBJ2-5, with D maybe TRBD1 (6 bases). Material for sequencing was blood. The sequence came from a woman aged 25 to 39 with Graves' ophthalmopathy. As DNA, the CDR3 is TGTGCCTGGAGTGTATGGGGGCAGGTAGAGACCCAGTACTTC. It specifies CAWSVWGQVETQYF.